This record covers a single TCR beta chain. Its antigen remains unknown. CDR1 and CDR2 (germline): MGHRA, YSYEKL. This CDR3 spans 13 amino acids. V gave up 1 base and J gave up 4 bases, with 2 bases separating them. These data originate in a study of cytomegalovirus exposure and HLA in healthy donors. The wider study: As released early, the data held approximately 80 million unique TCRs from HLA-typed donors. Study-level results: Cytomegalovirus association was assigned to under 200 TCR beta chains. An analysis that came later showed most CMV-associated TCR beta chains appearing HLA-restricted. The authors later found TCR association rates varying by HLA locus, with DRB1 most and HLA-C fewest.

PCR used 60 Vbeta primers and 13 Jbeta primers. Repertoires were generated with immunoSEQ multiplex PCR, while TCRdb's copy carries only in-frame clones and drops some. The sample has some 110,000 clones; around three quarters are singletons. V is TRBV4-1 and J is TRBJ2-6; D ambiguous. The receptor's source is a woman aged 18-29 years in good health and CMV-seropositive. Sequencing was carried out using PBMCs. As DNA, the CDR3 is TGCGCCAGCAGCCAAGTAGGGGCCAACGTCCTGACTTTC. Translation: CASSQVGANVLTF.